This TCR beta chain was captured in a study of blood T cell repertoires in COVID-19. Study details: Spain, Italy and the United States supplied samples that represented acute and convalescent COVID-19. T cells, B-cell-depleted T cells, or PBMCs supplied cDNA or gDNA.

Germline V lookup: CDR1 SGHAT, CDR2 FQNNGV. J gave up 1 base and V 5 bases, and 3 bases lay outside the gene matches. The CDR3 loop spans 15 amino acids. Participants were aged about 18 to 100 years, lived in over 20 US areas, and enrolled virtually. Cohorts were determined from participant-reported clinical history. TCRdb's table, derived via immunoSEQ multiplex PCR, lists solely in-frame clones and lacks some. The repertoire has over 350,000 clones, about 90% of them found once; the top ten carry roughly 1.8%. Sequencing used PBMCs or T cells enriched from blood (not recorded which). The sequence was obtained from a woman in her late teens or twenties with acute COVID-19. The chain has TRBV11-2 and TRBJ2-2; TRBD2 matches 8 bases. The CDR3: CASSVSGMNTGELFF. CDR3 coding DNA: TGTGCCAGCAGCGTTAGCGGGATGAACACCGGGGAGCTGTTTTTT.